This entry features one TCR beta chain sequence. Its target is not known. These data are taken from a study of OX40 agonist ivuxolimab in advanced cancers. Study details: Of mixed ages from 23 to 79 and averaging about 60 years, the group was just under 85% male.

Produced via immunoSEQ multiplex PCR; TCRdb's table is partial and in-frame only. Here the sample spans some 110,000 clones, just over 90% being singletons. Overall study results and limits: Blood T cells, both CD4+ and CD8+, expanded clonally by week 6 at 0.1 to 3.0 mg/kg.

The germline gives CDR1 SGHKS, CDR2 YYEKEE (reference sequence). The V and J ends lost 4 bases and 4 bases respectively, with 12 bases between them. The CDR3 contains 14 residues. The sample was CD4+ or CD8+ T cells sorted from blood, taken in a trial of the OX40 agonist ivuxolimab. This clonotype originated in an adult with an advanced solid tumor such as melanoma, head and neck, liver or kidney cancer. This rearrangement joins TRBV5-5 to TRBJ1-5; no firm D call. CDR3 residues: CASSPRSGNQPQHF. In DNA, the CDR3 is TGTGCCAGCAGCCCCAGGTCCGGGAATCAGCCCCAGCATTTT.